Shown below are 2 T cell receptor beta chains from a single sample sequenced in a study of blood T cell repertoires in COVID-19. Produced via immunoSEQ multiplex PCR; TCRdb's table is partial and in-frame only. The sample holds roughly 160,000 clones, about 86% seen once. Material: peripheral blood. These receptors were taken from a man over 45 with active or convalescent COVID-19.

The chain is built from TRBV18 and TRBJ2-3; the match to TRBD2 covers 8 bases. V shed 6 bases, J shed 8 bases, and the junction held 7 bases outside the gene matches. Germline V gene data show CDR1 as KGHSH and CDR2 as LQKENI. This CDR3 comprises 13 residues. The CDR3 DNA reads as TGTGCCAGCTCGCCCCCCAGCGGGGGTACGCAGTATTTT. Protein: CASSPPSGGTQYF.

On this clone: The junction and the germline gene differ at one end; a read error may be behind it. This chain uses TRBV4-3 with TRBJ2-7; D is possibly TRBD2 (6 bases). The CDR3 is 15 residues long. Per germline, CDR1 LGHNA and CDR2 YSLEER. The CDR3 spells CASSQSIAGSDEQHF. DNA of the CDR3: TGCGCCAGCAGCCAATCGATTGCCGGGAGCGACGAGCAGCACTTC.